This T cell receptor (beta chain) derives from a study of blood T cell repertoires in COVID-19. The V gene lost 6 bases and the J gene lost 6 bases, with 12 bases spanning the gap. This CDR3 is 13 amino acids long. Germline values: CDR1 MNHEY, CDR2 SVGAGI. The assay was immunoSEQ multiplex PCR, and TCRdb's table has in-frame clones only and misses some. The sample lists under 500,000 clones; 85% to 90% were seen once. V usage is TRBV6-5 and J usage is TRBJ1-5; D call uncertain. This sequence was found in a woman in her twenties or thirties with acute or convalescent COVID-19. Sequencing used peripheral blood. CDR3 loop: CASRPSGSQPQHF. In DNA form, the CDR3 reads TGTGCCAGCAGGCCCTCGGGGAGTCAGCCCCAGCATTTT.